What follows are 13 T cell receptor beta chains derived from one specimen sequenced in a study of T cell repertoires in cytomegalovirus infection. Their cognate antigens are unknown. MiXCR, run by TCRdb on the reads, gives a single entry per CDR3 protein. The table has 380,000 or so distinct CDR3 sequences, roughly a third seen once; the top ten hold about 14%. The sample in question was cultured PBMCs, obtained from culture after CMV antigen stimulation. The receptors stem from a human donor in good health (CMV status not recorded). Some clones in this sample may be carry-over from other donors' samples.

The rearrangement links TRBV7-8 to TRBJ2-1; D might be TRBD2 (5 bases). Germline assignment: CDR1 SGHVS and CDR2 FQNEAQ. The V and J ends lost 1 base and 5 bases respectively, with 9 bases between them. The CDR3 is 14 residues long. The chain's CDR3 is CASSLGTPDNEQFF. Written as DNA, the CDR3 is TGTGCCAGCAGCTTAGGGACTCCCGACAATGAGCAGTTCTTC.

This clonotype was counted at least ten times. The J gene is TRBJ2-5, the V gene TRBV7-9; 8 bases fit TRBD2. V gave up 3 bases and J gave up 3 bases; unmatched junction bases: 3. The CDR3 is made up of 14 amino acids. From germline, CDR1 is SEHNR and CDR2 FQNEAQ (reference sequence). CDR3 loop: CASSLRAGEETQYF. As DNA, the CDR3 is TGTGCCAGCAGCTTGCGAGCGGGAGAAGAGACCCAGTACTTC.

This clonotype was seen more than once but under ten times. The V gene is TRBV6-1, the J gene TRBJ2-1; TRBD1 agrees at 7 bases. Germline values: CDR1 MNHNS, CDR2 SASEGT. V trimming: 6 bases; J trimming: 3 bases; junction bases outside the gene matches: 11. The CDR3 totals 16 residues. The CDR3 is CASREGRAGGYNEQFF. DNA for the CDR3: TGTGCCAGCAGAGAGGGACGGGCAGGGGGCTACAATGAGCAGTTCTTC.

The V call is TRBV7-2, the J call TRBJ1-4, with TRBD1 matching over 10 bases. V lost 6 bases and J lost 8; bases outside the gene matches: 0. The V gene's germline CDR1 is SGHTA and CDR2 FQGNSA. This CDR3 region has 12 residues. Here the CDR3 reads CASRDRGEKLFF. CDR3 nucleotide sequence: TGTGCCAGCAGGGACAGGGGGGAAAAACTGTTTTTT.

The chain joins TRBV6-6 to TRBJ2-5; TRBD1 matches 11 bases. The germline V gene has CDR1 MNHNY and CDR2 SVGAGI (reference sequence). The CDR3 covers 16 residues. V gave up 4 bases and J gave up 3 bases; unmatched junction bases: 7. The CDR3 protein is CASSFKGQGAKETQYF. The CDR3 nucleotides are TGTGCCAGCAGTTTCAAAGGACAGGGGGCAAAAGAGACCCAGTACTTC.

This clonotype occurred a few times. The chain couples TRBV7-9 to TRBJ2-7; 10 bases are shared with TRBD2. The length of the CDR3 is 15 residues. Germline V gene data show CDR1 as SEHNR and CDR2 as FQNEAQ (reference sequence). Germline trimming cut 0 bases from V and 5 bases from J; bases unmatched to any gene: 4. CDR3 protein: CASSLALAGVNEQYV. The CDR3 DNA reads TGTGCCAGCAGCTTAGCGCTAGCGGGAGTCAACGAGCAGTACGTC.

This clonotype occurred a few times. V gene TRBV4-1 combines with J gene TRBJ2-5, with D perhaps being TRBD1 or TRBD2 (5 bases each). The CDR3 loop spans 15 amino acids. In germline, CDR1 is MGHRA, CDR2 YSYEKL. The V and J ends lost 1 base and 0 bases respectively, with 9 bases between them. The CDR3 coding sequence is TGCGCCAGCAGCCAAGTGGGGGTCCACCAAGAGACCCAGTACTTC. Protein: CASSQVGVHQETQYF.

In this sample, this clonotype turned up a few times. The rearrangement links TRBV7-2 to TRBJ2-5; D ambiguous. Per the germline V gene, CDR1 is SGHTA and CDR2 is FQGNSA. V dropped 4 bases and J dropped 5 bases, with 14 bases sitting between them. The length of the CDR3 is 14 residues. This chain's CDR3 is CASSSQGFGETQYF. The DNA of the CDR3 is TGTGCCAGCAGCTCTCAAGGTTTTGGGGAGACCCAGTACTTC.

The V and J genes are TRBV5-1 and TRBJ1-5; D remains unclear. The CDR3 length is 15 residues. Looked up from germline, CDR1 is SGHRS and CDR2 is YFSETQ. V lost 4 bases, J lost 5 bases, and 16 bases lay in between. The CDR3 DNA sequence: TGCGCCAGCAGCCCCGGTGGTGTAGGACATCAGCCCCAGCATTTT. This gives the protein CASSPGGVGHQPQHF.

The V gene is TRBV4-2, the J gene TRBJ2-1; possibly TRBD2 for D (6 bases). Germline assignment: CDR1 LGHNA and CDR2 YNFKEQ. V lost 5 bases, J lost 3 bases, and 14 bases lay in between. CDR3 size: 15 residues. CDR3 DNA: TGTGCCAGCAGCGGGGGGAGCGGATTCTACAATGAGCAGTTCTTC. Protein product: CASSGGSGFYNEQFF.

The V gene is TRBV4-3, the J gene TRBJ2-1; D may correspond to TRBD1 or TRBD2 (5 bases each). The CDR3 has 14 amino acids. V was clipped by 4 bases and J by 9 bases, with 16 bases between them. Germline V CDR1 and CDR2: LGHNA, YSLEER. For the CDR3, the DNA is TGCGCCAGCAGCCTTACGGGGAGAAGGGGTGAGCAGTTCTTC. This codes for CASSLTGRRGEQFF.

The chain carries TRBV27 and TRBJ2-6; perhaps TRBD2 as D (6 bases). V lost 8 bases, J lost 0 bases, and 11 bases lay in between. The germline gives CDR1 MNHEY, CDR2 SMNVEV (reference sequence). The CDR3 consists of 15 residues. CDR3 in amino acids: CASRELGSGANVLTF. CDR3 coding DNA: TGTGCCAGCCGGGAGTTGGGCTCTGGGGCCAACGTCCTGACTTTC.

This clonotype was counted between two and nine times. J is TRBJ2-2 and V is TRBV12-3 or TRBV12-4; tentatively, D is TRBD1 (6 bases). This CDR3 is built from 15 residues. The V and J ends lost 6 bases and 5 bases respectively, with 16 bases between them. The CDR3 DNA follows: TGTGCCAGCAGCCTTCGGGACATTGTGACCGGGGAGCTGTTTTTT. Translated: CASSLRDIVTGELFF.